Shown below are 23 T cell receptor beta chains from a single sample sequenced in a study of cytomegalovirus exposure and HLA in healthy donors. Generated by immunoSEQ multiplex PCR, the TCRdb table keeps only in-frame clones and is missing some. The sample shows about 130,000 clones, around nine tenths of them seen only once. Sequencing was done on a sample of PBMCs. All receptors come from a woman between 18 and 30 years old in good health and CMV-seronegative.

This clone was counted only a few times. The chain carries TRBV7-9 and TRBJ2-2; possibly TRBD1 for D (5 bases). This CDR3 has 15 amino acids. CDR1 SEHNR and CDR2 FQNEAQ come from the germline V gene (reference sequence). With 5 bases removed from V and 6 bases from J, the gap between germline ends came to 16 bases. CDR3 DNA: TGTGCCAGCAGCCAAGCTACAGGCTTCCCCGGGGAGCTGTTTTTT. Translating it yields CASSQATGFPGELFF.

The chain uses TRBV6-1 and TRBJ1-4, with D unresolved. Trimming left V 5 bases short and J 7 bases short, with 14 bases between. Germline lookup yields CDR1 MNHNS and CDR2 SASEGT. This CDR3 is 14 amino acids long. This CDR3 is CASSSLLEVEKLFF. In DNA, the CDR3 is TGTGCCAGCAGTTCCCTCCTAGAAGTTGAAAAACTGTTTTTT.

This chain links TRBV5-4 with TRBJ1-2; D may be TRBD1 (5 bases). The CDR3 extends over 15 amino acids. Germline-derived CDR1 and CDR2 are SGHNT and YYREEE (reference sequence). V was pared by 2 bases and J by 1 base, with 12 bases between. CDR3 loop: CASSFSTGGNYGYTF. In nucleotides, the CDR3 is TGTGCCAGCAGCTTCTCCACAGGCGGTAACTATGGCTACACCTTC.

The chain combines TRBV28 with TRBJ2-5; 16 bases are a match to TRBD2. The CDR3 has 16 amino acids. Germline V gene lookup returns CDR1 MDHEN and CDR2 SYDVKM. Trimming cost V 8 bases and J 1 base; bases outside gene matches: 4. The CDR3 is CASAGLAGGIQETQYF. The CDR3 DNA is TGTGCCAGCGCGGGACTAGCGGGAGGGATCCAAGAGACCCAGTACTTC.

V is TRBV5-1 and J is TRBJ2-1; D may be TRBD2 (6 bases). The CDR3 contains 12 residues. V lost 5 bases to trimming and J lost 6 bases, with 9 bases between them. The germline V gene encodes CDR1 SGHRS and CDR2 YFSETQ. DNA for the CDR3: TGCGCCAGCAGGGGGACTTTCAATGAGCAGTTCTTC. Residues: CASRGTFNEQFF.

This sequence joins TRBV5-1 and TRBJ2-7, with TRBD2 identical over 9 bases. The CDR3 runs 15 residues. Germline assignment: CDR1 SGHRS and CDR2 YFSETQ. V shed 4 bases, J shed 4 bases, and the junction held 9 bases outside the gene matches. The CDR3 nucleotides are TGCGCCAGCAGCCCGGTAGTAGCGGGAGTTTACGAGCAGTACTTC. Encoded protein: CASSPVVAGVYEQYF.

This rearrangement joins TRBV20-1 to TRBJ2-4; D is uncertain. Trimming shortened V by 1 base and J by 8 bases, and 6 bases separated the two germline ends. This CDR3 comprises 11 residues. The germline gives CDR1 DFQATT, CDR2 SNEGSKA (reference sequence). The CDR3 reads CSARVQYIQYF. The CDR3 bases are TGCAGTGCTAGAGTACAGTACATTCAGTACTTC.

The V gene is TRBV10-2, the J gene TRBJ2-2; perhaps TRBD1 as D (5 bases). Germline V gene sequence: CDR1 WSHSY, CDR2 SAAADI. CDR3 length equals 13 residues. Trimming removed 10 bases at V and 0 bases at J, with 9 bases between. The CDR3, as DNA: TGCGCCACCTGGACATCGAACACCGGGGAGCTGTTTTTT. Translating gives CATWTSNTGELFF.

The rearrangement uses TRBV5-5 and TRBJ2-7; 10 nucleotides align to TRBD1. The CDR3 length is 15 residues. In germline, CDR1 is SGHKS, CDR2 YYEKEE (reference sequence). Trimming took 4 bases from V and 0 from J; bases not matched to a gene: 4. The CDR3 loop reads CASSRQGAGSYEQYF. The DNA of the CDR3 is TGTGCCAGCAGCAGACAGGGGGCAGGCTCCTACGAGCAGTACTTC. The full variable domain, its missing parts supplied by reference TRBV5-5 and TRBJ2-7, is DAGVTQSPTHLIKTRGQQVTLRCSPISGHKSVSWYQQVLGQGPQFIFQYYEKEERGRGNFPDRFSARQFPNYSSELNVNALLLGDSALYLCASSRQGAGSYEQYFGPGTRLTVT.

V and J are TRBV19 and TRBJ2-1; TRBD2 agrees at 7 bases. Per germline, CDR1 LNHDA and CDR2 SQIVND (reference sequence). V shed 5 bases and J 8 bases; nucleotides not matched to a gene: 6. The CDR3 spans 13 residues. CDR3 coding DNA: TGTGCCAGTAGTTCCCTGAGCGGGGATGAGCAGTTCTTC. The encoded protein is CASSSLSGDEQFF.

The chain carries TRBV18 and TRBJ2-7; 16 nucleotides line up with TRBD2. The CDR3 contains 16 residues. Trimming took 3 bases from V and 10 from J; bases not matched to a gene: 9. Germline V gene data show CDR1 as KGHSH and CDR2 as LQKENI. CDR3 sequence reads: CASSPSGLAGGPRQYF. The CDR3 DNA follows: TGTGCCAGCTCACCCTCGGGACTAGCGGGAGGGCCCAGACAGTACTTC.

The chain employs TRBV27 and TRBJ1-2; the match to TRBD1 covers 9 bases. J lost 3 bases, V lost 3 bases, and 8 bases had no gene match. The germline V gene has CDR1 MNHEY and CDR2 SMNVEV (reference sequence). The CDR3 spans 16 residues. The CDR3 nucleotides are TGTGCCAGCAGTTTCCTCCAACAGGGGGCGGACTATGGCTACACCTTC. Its translation: CASSFLQQGADYGYTF.

J is TRBJ2-1 and V is TRBV19; 14 bases line up with TRBD2. V was pared by 9 bases and J by 10 bases, with 2 bases of the junction left unmatched. Germline V gives CDR1 LNHDA, CDR2 SQIVND (reference sequence). The CDR3 sequence is 12 residues long. The CDR3 is CARRTSGREQFF. The DNA for the CDR3 is TGTGCCAGACGGACTAGCGGGAGGGAGCAGTTCTTC. Variable domain in full (rest from reference TRBV19 and TRBJ2-1): DGGITQSPKYLFRKEGQNVTLSCEQNLNHDAMYWYRQDPGQGLRLIYYSQIVNDFQKGDIAEGYSVSREKKESFPLTVTSAQKNPTAFYLCARRTSGREQFFGPGTRLTVL.

V and J are TRBV5-1 and TRBJ1-5, with a tentative D call TRBD1 (5 bases). This CDR3 comprises 14 residues. CDR1 is SGHRS and CDR2 is YFSETQ in the germline V gene. Trimming stripped 2 bases from V and 7 bases from J, with 13 bases between. CDR3 DNA: TGCGCCAGCAGCTTAACAGGAGTCGACCAGCCCCAGCATTTT. It specifies CASSLTGVDQPQHF.

V gene TRBV9 combines with J gene TRBJ2-1; D is possibly TRBD2 (5 bases). This CDR3 is built from 15 residues. V was trimmed by 3 bases and J by 7 bases, leaving 17 bases between them. The germline V gene has CDR1 SGDLS and CDR2 YYNGEE. The CDR3 DNA reads as TGTGCCAGCAGCGACGTGAGTGGACTTCCTAATGAGCAGTTCTTC. Translated: CASSDVSGLPNEQFF.

The chain recombines TRBV14 with TRBJ2-7; D remains unclear. This CDR3 spans 13 amino acids. Germline V gene data show CDR1 as SGHDN and CDR2 as FVKESK. V shed 1 base and J shed 7 bases, with 11 bases lying between them. Here the CDR3 reads CASSQVPSGEQYF. The CDR3 DNA reads as TGTGCCAGCAGCCAAGTCCCCTCAGGAGAGCAGTACTTC.

V and J are TRBV11-2 and TRBJ1-1; D possibly corresponds to TRBD1 (5 bases). Per germline, CDR1 SGHAT and CDR2 FQNNGV. CDR3 size: 15 residues. V lost 0 bases to trimming and J lost 0 bases, with 8 bases between them. CDR3 region: CASSLEDRLNTEAFF. CDR3 bases: TGTGCCAGCAGCTTAGAAGACAGACTGAACACTGAAGCTTTCTTT.

V and J are TRBV9 and TRBJ2-1; TRBD2 matches 10 bases. Germline CDR1 reads SGDLS; CDR2 reads YYNGEE. The CDR3 covers 18 residues. J gave up 4 bases and V 2 bases, and 12 bases lay outside the gene matches. DNA for the CDR3: TGTGCCAGCAGCGTTAGACTAGCGGGCTACGGGGTATACAATGAGCAGTTCTTC. Protein sequence: CASSVRLAGYGVYNEQFF.

The genes are TRBV28 and TRBJ1-5, with a tentative D call TRBD1 (5 bases). The CDR3 is 13 amino acids. The germline CDR1 and CDR2 sequences are MDHEN and SYDVKM. Deletions cut 6 bases from V and 6 bases from J, with 12 bases between. DNA for the CDR3: TGTGCCAGCAGGCCGGATCAGGGTCAGCCCCAGCATTTT. As protein: CASRPDQGQPQHF.

J is TRBJ2-7 and V is TRBV30, with 11 bases matching TRBD2. This CDR3 is built from 18 residues. Germline V gives CDR1 GTSNPN, CDR2 SVGIG (reference sequence). V was clipped by 0 bases and J by 3 bases; unmatched bases: 13. In DNA, the CDR3 is TGTGCCTGGAGTGTACGGGTGCCGCGACTAGCGGGAATCTACGAGCAGTACTTC. The encoded protein is CAWSVRVPRLAGIYEQYF. Based on the CDR3 plus reference TRBV30 and TRBJ2-7, the full variable domain is SQTIHQWPATLVQPVGSPLSLECTVEGTSNPNLYWYRQAAGRGLQLLFYSVGIGQISSEVPQNLSASRPQDRQFILSSKKLLLSDSGFYLCAWSVRVPRLAGIYEQYFGPGTRLTVT.

V is TRBV5-1 and J is TRBJ2-7; D possibly corresponds to TRBD1 (5 bases). From germline, CDR1 is SGHRS and CDR2 YFSETQ. The CDR3 is made up of 12 amino acids. With 3 bases removed from V and 10 bases from J, the gap between germline ends came to 14 bases. The CDR3 DNA follows: TGCGCCAGCAGCTGGGCAGACAGCCCTCAGTACTTC. Translated, it gives CASSWADSPQYF.

This sequence joins TRBV7-9 and TRBJ2-6; 9 nucleotides agree with TRBD1. The CDR3 loop spans 17 amino acids. Germline-derived CDR1 and CDR2 are SEHNR and FQNEAQ (reference sequence). J was trimmed by 1 base and V by 5 bases; bases with no gene match: 6. The CDR3 is CASSRQGTGSGANVLTF. The DNA for the CDR3 is TGTGCCAGCAGCCGTCAGGGGACAGGGTCTGGGGCCAACGTCCTGACTTTC.

This clone was found a few times. The chain employs TRBV27 and TRBJ2-7, with 11 bases aligning to TRBD2. The CDR3 runs to 14 residues. With 5 bases clipped from V and 2 bases from J, the junction kept 2 bases outside the gene matches. Germline CDR1 and CDR2: MNHEY and SMNVEV (reference sequence). CDR3 amino acids: CASSPLAGAYEQYF. CDR3 bases: TGTGCCAGCAGTCCACTAGCGGGAGCCTACGAGCAGTACTTC.